The 9 T cell receptor beta chains below all came from one sample that was sequenced in a study of shared clonotypes between healthy human individuals. Generated by immunoSEQ multiplex PCR, the TCRdb table keeps only in-frame clones and is missing some. The data show 2 million or so clones, around 95% seen once. Sequences were obtained from naive CD4+ T cells sorted from blood. Subset described: CD45RA+ positively selected. The source of these receptors is a man in his late teens or twenties in good health.

The V gene is TRBV6-5, the J gene TRBJ2-2; 7 bases line up with TRBD2. J was trimmed by 4 bases and V by 5 bases; bases with no gene match: 4. There are 14 residues in the CDR3. Germline CDR1 and CDR2: MNHEY and SVGAGI. CDR3 bases: TGTGCCAGCAGTCGGAGGGAGGGCACCGGGGAGCTGTTTTTT. It yields the protein CASSRREGTGELFF.

The chain couples TRBV11-2 to TRBJ2-4; 7 nucleotides align to TRBD2. CDR1 SGHAT and CDR2 FQNNGV come from the germline V gene. CDR3 size: 12 residues. This CDR3 reads CAGRGEGNIQYF. The CDR3 nucleotides are TGTGCTGGGCGCGGGGAGGGAAACATTCAGTACTTC.

The chain combines TRBV7-2 with TRBJ2-1, with 7 positions matching TRBD2. The CDR3 runs 15 residues. CDR1 is SGHTA and CDR2 is FQGNSA in the germline V gene. J was trimmed by 7 bases and V by 4 bases; bases with no gene match: 10. DNA for the CDR3: TGTGCCAGCAGCTGGGCTACCGGGAGGACAAATGAGCAGTTCTTC. It encodes CASSWATGRTNEQFF.

The chain employs TRBV6-1 and TRBJ2-7; 8 positions match TRBD1. Trimming took 2 bases from V and 4 from J; bases not matched to a gene: 7. Per germline, CDR1 MNHNS and CDR2 SASEGT. The CDR3 has 15 residues. In DNA, the CDR3 is TGTGCCAGCAGTGAAAACGGCAGGGGGCGATACGAGCAGTACTTC. Residues: CASSENGRGRYEQYF.

This clone showed up just once. The V call is TRBV6-1, the J call TRBJ2-7; 7 nucleotides match TRBD2. This CDR3 comprises 15 residues. The germline CDR1 and CDR2 sequences are MNHNS and SASEGT. Germline trimming cut 1 base from V and 2 bases from J; bases unmatched to any gene: 5. This CDR3 reads CASSEGDSGPYEQYF. For the CDR3, the DNA is TGTGCCAGCAGTGAAGGGGATAGCGGGCCCTACGAGCAGTACTTC.

For the CDR3, the DNA is TGTGCCTGGAGTATATGGGGCTCCTACGAGCAGTACTTC. Protein sequence: CAWSIWGSYEQYF. The V gene is TRBV30, the J gene TRBJ2-7; D not certain. The CDR3 has 13 residues. The germline gives CDR1 GTSNPN, CDR2 SVGIG (reference sequence). Trimming shortened V by 2 bases and J by 0 bases, and 8 bases separated the two germline ends. Full variable domain (missing parts from reference TRBV30 and TRBJ2-7): SQTIHQWPATLVQPVGSPLSLECTVEGTSNPNLYWYRQAAGRGLQLLFYSVGIGQISSEVPQNLSASRPQDRQFILSSKKLLLSDSGFYLCAWSIWGSYEQYFGPGTRLTVT.

This clone was recorded a few times. The chain is built from TRBV27 and TRBJ1-6; TRBD1 aligns across 10 bases. J gave up 3 bases and V 6 bases, and 5 bases lay outside the gene matches. The CDR3 covers 16 residues. The germline gives CDR1 MNHEY, CDR2 SMNVEV (reference sequence). CDR3 protein: CASSSGQGIYNSPLHF. In nucleotides, the CDR3 is TGTGCCAGCAGCTCGGGACAGGGGATCTATAATTCACCCCTCCACTTT.

A single count supports this clone. This specimen includes other DNA sequences encoding the same CDR3. V is TRBV30 and J is TRBJ2-7; 8 positions agree with TRBD2. The CDR3 length is 12 residues. Germline-derived CDR1 and CDR2 are GTSNPN and SVGIG (reference sequence). V was clipped by 4 bases and J by 2 bases; unmatched bases: 1. CDR3 sequence: CAWTAGAYEQYF. The CDR3 nucleotides are TGTGCCTGGACAGCGGGAGCCTACGAGCAGTACTTC. Looking up the rest from reference TRBV30 and TRBJ2-7 gives the full variable domain: SQTIHQWPATLVQPVGSPLSLECTVEGTSNPNLYWYRQAAGRGLQLLFYSVGIGQISSEVPQNLSASRPQDRQFILSSKKLLLSDSGFYLCAWTAGAYEQYFGPGTRLTVT.

The chain recombines TRBV5-1 with TRBJ2-2, with D tentatively TRBD1 (8 bases). V was clipped by 4 bases and J by 4 bases, with 26 bases between them. Per germline, CDR1 SGHRS and CDR2 YFSETQ. CDR3 length equals 19 residues. This chain's CDR3 is CASSPLWTGIGGGTGELFF. CDR3 in DNA: TGCGCCAGCAGCCCACTCTGGACAGGGATTGGCGGGGGCACCGGGGAGCTGTTTTTT.